This T cell receptor (beta chain) was observed in a study of blood T cells in healthy people across ages. General study points: There was a strong correlation between TCR beta diversity and naive T cell percentage. What prevented conclusive comparison of naive and antigen-experienced cells was that PBMCs were unsorted.

Trimming took 2 bases from V and 4 from J; bases not matched to a gene: 9. The germline V gene has CDR1 MGHRA and CDR2 YSYEKL. The CDR3 sequence is 16 residues long. The table lists this clonotype with many counts. Its target is not known. The extraction recovered at least 5 micrograms of total RNA per sample. With a J-beta primer mix and a sample-barcoded 5' primer, a second PCR ran about 7 to 12 cycles. A single record per CDR3 protein comes from TCRdb applying MiXCR to the 5' RACE reads. The sample holds about 1.6 million distinct CDR3 sequences, around 35% seen once. Sequenced input: blood. This clonotype was sampled from a woman between 25 and 40 years old in good health. This chain uses TRBV4-1 with TRBJ2-7; 9 bases fit TRBD1. The CDR3: CASSQKQGANAYEQYF. CDR3 DNA: TGCGCCAGCAGCCAAAAACAGGGGGCAAACGCTTACGAGCAGTACTTC.